These T cell receptor beta chains were read from a single sample in a study of blood T cell repertoires in COVID-19. The table came from immunoSEQ multiplex PCR; TCRdb's copy has only in-frame clones and leaves some out. The sample holds about 92,000 clones, 72% seen once. Sequencing was carried out using peripheral blood. Receptors were obtained from a woman between 55 and 75 years old in a cohort sampled during active or convalescent COVID-19. Each CDR3 is given with its conserved first and last residue. Fields, in order: J gene, V gene, D gene, clone size, CDR3 DNA, CDR3 protein. A D gene is named only where the DNA matches it firmly. Clone size appears in some rows only: once, few, many, or a class for an expanded clone.

j_call: TRBJ1-2; v_call: TRBV10-3; d_call: -; clone_size: -; cdr3_nt: TGTGCCATCAGTGAGCGGAGACCGGGTAAAGATGGCTACACCTTC; cdr3_aa: CAISERRPGKDGYTF
j_call: TRBJ1-2; v_call: TRBV6-1; d_call: -; clone_size: -; cdr3_nt: TGTGCCAGCAGTGAAGAAGACTACTGGAGGGGCTACACCTTC; cdr3_aa: CASSEEDYWRGYTF
j_call: TRBJ1-3; v_call: TRBV6-2/TRBV6-3; d_call: -; clone_size: -; cdr3_nt: TGTGCCAGCAGCCGAACTTACTCTGGAAACACCATATATTTT; cdr3_aa: CASSRTYSGNTIYF
j_call: TRBJ1-1; v_call: TRBV2; d_call: TRBD1; clone_size: few; cdr3_nt: TGTGCCAGCAGACAGGGGCTCCAGGAAGCTTTCTTT; cdr3_aa: CASRQGLQEAFF
j_call: TRBJ1-4; v_call: TRBV6-4; d_call: -; clone_size: -; cdr3_nt: TGTGCCAGCAGTGAACAGGGCGGTGAAAAACTGTTTTTT; cdr3_aa: CASSEQGGEKLFF
j_call: TRBJ1-2; v_call: TRBV2; d_call: -; clone_size: once; cdr3_nt: TGTGCCAGCAGGGAGAGTATAACCTATTTTAACTATGGCTACACCTTC; cdr3_aa: CASRESITYFNYGYTF
j_call: TRBJ2-1; v_call: TRBV11-3; d_call: -; clone_size: once; cdr3_nt: TGTGCCAGCAGCTTAGATTTTAACAGTTACAATGAGCAGTTCTTC; cdr3_aa: CASSLDFNSYNEQFF
j_call: TRBJ2-7; v_call: TRBV7-9; d_call: -; clone_size: -; cdr3_nt: TGTGCCAGCACCGACTTCGCGGGTCACTCCTACGAGCAGTACTTC; cdr3_aa: CASTDFAGHSYEQYF
j_call: TRBJ2-1; v_call: TRBV6-1; d_call: -; clone_size: -; cdr3_nt: TGTGCCAGCAGTGAATTTGCGGGGACCTACAATGAGCAGTTCTTC; cdr3_aa: CASSEFAGTYNEQFF
j_call: TRBJ2-3; v_call: TRBV2; d_call: TRBD2; clone_size: -; cdr3_nt: TGTGCCAGCAAGCCGCCCTGGGAAACTCTAGCGGGGTACACAGATACGCAGTATTTT; cdr3_aa: CASKPPWETLAGYTDTQYF